This T cell receptor beta chain was sequenced for a study of blood T cell repertoires in COVID-19. Study at large: Collection of acute and convalescent COVID-19 samples took place in the United States, Italy and Spain. T cells, B-cell-depleted T cells, or PBMCs provided the cDNA or gDNA that served as material.

The authors' processing: Researchers report that nucleated cell counts were estimated from reference gene primer amplification. Some clones are missing from TCRdb's copy, which holds only in-frame ones; the method was immunoSEQ multiplex PCR. V, J and clone size were drawn from that table, and D and trimming were deduced from the DNA. The data hold roughly 100,000 clones, with about 76% observed a single time. The length of the CDR3 is 15 residues. The trim removed 6 bases at V and 4 bases at J, leaving 8 bases unmatched. Germline V gives CDR1 MRHNA, CDR2 SNTAGT. Source material: peripheral blood. This TCR came from a woman between 65 and 79 years old with acute or convalescent COVID-19. The V call is TRBV6-4, the J call TRBJ2-3; 9 nucleotides match TRBD2. CDR3 coding DNA: TGTGCCAGCAGACGGCTAGCGGGGAGTGCAGATACGCAGTATTTT. This gives the protein CASRRLAGSADTQYF.